This record concerns one T cell receptor (beta chain) sequence. Random hexamers primed reverse transcription of about 0.45 to 1 ug RNA. immunoSEQ multiplex PCR amplified TCR beta CDR3 across 54 Vbeta, 13 Jbeta. TCRdb analysed the immunoSEQ multiplex PCR reads with MiXCR anew, one entry per CDR3 protein. The sample yields 140,000 or so distinct CDR3 sequences, approximately 96% seen once. These data belong to a study of CD8 T cells in Susac syndrome. The CDR3 spans 9 residues. V lost 6 bases and J 5 bases, leaving 5 bases between the germline ends. The germline V gene has CDR1 SQVTM and CDR2 ANQGSEA. Peripheral blood CD8+ and CD4+ T cells were profiled by TCR beta sequencing. Multiple sclerosis controls were treatment-naive patients with stable or active relapsing-remitting disease. The TEMRA cells underwent FACS enrichment, while the CD8+ and CD4+ T cells underwent negative isolation.

Sequenced material: CD4+ T cells from PBMCs. The chain recombines TRBV29-1 with TRBJ2-7; D not certain. This clonotype originated in a human donor with multiple sclerosis. CDR3 region: CSVIHEQYF. The CDR3 DNA reads as TGCAGCGTAATCCACGAGCAGTACTTC.